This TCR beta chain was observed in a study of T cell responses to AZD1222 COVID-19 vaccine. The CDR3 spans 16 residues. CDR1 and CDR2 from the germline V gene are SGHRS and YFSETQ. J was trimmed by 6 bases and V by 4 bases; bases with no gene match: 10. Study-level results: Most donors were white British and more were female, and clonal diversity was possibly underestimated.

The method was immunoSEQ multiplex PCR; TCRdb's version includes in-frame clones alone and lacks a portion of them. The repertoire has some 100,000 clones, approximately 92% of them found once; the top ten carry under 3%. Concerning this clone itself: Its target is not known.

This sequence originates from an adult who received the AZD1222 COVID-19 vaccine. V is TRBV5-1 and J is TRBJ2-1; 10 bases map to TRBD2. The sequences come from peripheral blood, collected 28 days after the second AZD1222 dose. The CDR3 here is CASSPQAGGPINEQFF. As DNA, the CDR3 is TGCGCCAGCAGCCCCCAAGCGGGAGGGCCGATCAATGAGCAGTTCTTC.